These T cell receptor beta chains were read from a single sample in a study of blood T cell repertoires in COVID-19. This table comes from immunoSEQ multiplex PCR, and its TCRdb copy is limited to in-frame clones, with some not included. The profile shows approximately 200,000 clones, almost 80% of them singletons. What was sequenced was peripheral blood. Receptor source: a man aged 60-69 years with active or convalescent COVID-19. The CDR3 runs from the conserved cysteine through the conserved F or W. Fields, in order: D gene, J gene, V gene, clone size, CDR3 DNA, CDR3 protein. The D gene is left open where the match is weak. Rows give clone size only sometimes, using once, few, many, or a class for an expanded clone.

d_call: TRBD1
j_call: TRBJ2-3
v_call: TRBV6-5
clone_size: -
cdr3_nt: TGTGCCAGCAACCTCCGGGACAGGGATACGCAGTATTTT
cdr3_aa: CASNLRDRDTQYF

d_call: -
j_call: TRBJ2-1
v_call: TRBV28
clone_size: -
cdr3_nt: TGTGCCAGCCCCCCCCACCGGGACTCCGATGAGCAGTTCTTC
cdr3_aa: CASPPHRDSDEQFF

d_call: TRBD2
j_call: TRBJ2-2
v_call: TRBV10-1
clone_size: once
cdr3_nt: TGCGCCAGCAGCGATACTAGCGGGAGTTCCGGGGAGCTGTTTTTT
cdr3_aa: CASSDTSGSSGELFF

d_call: TRBD1
j_call: TRBJ2-1
v_call: TRBV24-1
clone_size: -
cdr3_nt: TGTGCCACCAGTGATTCTTTTGACAGGGAAAACTACAATGAGCAGTTCTTC
cdr3_aa: CATSDSFDRENYNEQFF

d_call: TRBD2
j_call: TRBJ2-7
v_call: TRBV4-2
clone_size: -
cdr3_nt: TGTGCCAGCAGCCAAAAGTCTAGCGGTCCACCCTACGAGCAGTACTTC
cdr3_aa: CASSQKSSGPPYEQYF

d_call: -
j_call: TRBJ2-7
v_call: TRBV7-2
clone_size: -
cdr3_nt: TGTGCCAGCAGTGAAGGGGGGGCCTACGAGCAGTACTTC
cdr3_aa: CASSEGGAYEQYF

d_call: TRBD1
j_call: TRBJ1-3
v_call: TRBV5-1
clone_size: -
cdr3_nt: TGCGCCAGCAGCTTGAACCCGGACAGGTCCGCTGGAAACACCATATATTTT
cdr3_aa: CASSLNPDRSAGNTIYF

d_call: TRBD2
j_call: TRBJ2-7
v_call: TRBV29-1
clone_size: -
cdr3_nt: TGCAGCGTTGGGGGCGGTAGCGGGAGGTTCACCTACGAGCAGTACTTC
cdr3_aa: CSVGGGSGRFTYEQYF

d_call: TRBD1
j_call: TRBJ2-2
v_call: TRBV24-1
clone_size: -
cdr3_nt: TGTGCCACCAGTGAGGGACAGGGGGCTCTTGGCGGGGAGCTGTTTTTT
cdr3_aa: CATSEGQGALGGELFF

d_call: -
j_call: TRBJ2-1
v_call: TRBV5-6
clone_size: -
cdr3_nt: TGTGCCAGCAGCCCTCCTATAGTAGTCTACAATGAGCAGTTCTTC
cdr3_aa: CASSPPIVVYNEQFF

d_call: TRBD1
j_call: TRBJ1-5
v_call: TRBV7-9
clone_size: -
cdr3_nt: TGTGCCAGCAGCTCGGACAGGGCAGATCAGCCCCAGCATTTT
cdr3_aa: CASSSDRADQPQHF

d_call: -
j_call: TRBJ1-6
v_call: TRBV19
clone_size: once
cdr3_nt: TGTGCCAGTACCCATCGGGGGGCAGTCTATAATTCACCCCTCCACTTT
cdr3_aa: CASTHRGAVYNSPLHF

d_call: -
j_call: TRBJ1-4
v_call: TRBV19
clone_size: few
cdr3_nt: TGTGCCAGTAGTATTGAATTACGGCGGCGGGAAAAACTGTTTTTT
cdr3_aa: CASSIELRRREKLFF

d_call: -
j_call: TRBJ1-2
v_call: TRBV2
clone_size: -
cdr3_nt: TGTGCCAGCAGAGGGGACGGGGGCTATGGCTACACCTTC
cdr3_aa: CASRGDGGYGYTF

d_call: TRBD2
j_call: TRBJ2-3
v_call: TRBV6-4
clone_size: -
cdr3_nt: TGTGCCAGCAGTGAAAGGGCGGGAGGCACAGATACGCAGTATTTT
cdr3_aa: CASSERAGGTDTQYF

d_call: -
j_call: TRBJ2-7
v_call: TRBV5-1
clone_size: -
cdr3_nt: TGCGCCAGCAGCTCCTCAAGTCTGACGGGAACCTACGAGCAGTACTTC
cdr3_aa: CASSSSSLTGTYEQYF

d_call: TRBD1
j_call: TRBJ1-2
v_call: TRBV5-4
clone_size: -
cdr3_nt: TGTGCCAGCAGCTTAACAGGGGGTCATGGCTACACCTTC
cdr3_aa: CASSLTGGHGYTF

d_call: TRBD2
j_call: TRBJ2-3
v_call: TRBV27
clone_size: -
cdr3_nt: TGTGCCAGCAGTGTCTCGGGACTAGCGGCTAGCACAGATACGCAGTATTTT
cdr3_aa: CASSVSGLAASTDTQYF

d_call: -
j_call: TRBJ2-1
v_call: TRBV5-5
clone_size: -
cdr3_nt: TGTGCCAGCAGCTTGGGGTGGACGGGGTACAATGAGCAGTTCTTC
cdr3_aa: CASSLGWTGYNEQFF

d_call: TRBD2
j_call: TRBJ2-7
v_call: TRBV3-1/TRBV3-2
clone_size: few
cdr3_nt: TGTGCCAGCAGCCGGACTAGCGGGAGCCCTTCCTACGAGCAGTACTTC
cdr3_aa: CASSRTSGSPSYEQYF

d_call: TRBD1
j_call: TRBJ2-1
v_call: TRBV7-2
clone_size: -
cdr3_nt: TGTGCCAGTACCGGGACAGGGCACAATGAGCAGTTCTTC
cdr3_aa: CASTGTGHNEQFF

d_call: -
j_call: TRBJ2-5
v_call: TRBV28
clone_size: once
cdr3_nt: TGTGCCAGCACGGAGAGAGTATGGGAGACCCAGTACTTC
cdr3_aa: CASTERVWETQYF

d_call: TRBD2
j_call: TRBJ2-7
v_call: TRBV6-5
clone_size: -
cdr3_nt: TGTGCCAGCAGGCCCGGACTAGCTGATCCCTACGAGCAGTACTTC
cdr3_aa: CASRPGLADPYEQYF

d_call: TRBD1
j_call: TRBJ1-5
v_call: TRBV6-6
clone_size: -
cdr3_nt: TGTGCCAGCAGTCGACTCCCGGGACAGGGTAGTCAGCCCCAGCATTTT
cdr3_aa: CASSRLPGQGSQPQHF

d_call: TRBD2
j_call: TRBJ2-2
v_call: TRBV10-3
clone_size: -
cdr3_nt: TGTGCCATCACCGCGGGAGGCCCGAACACCGGGGAGCTGTTTTTT
cdr3_aa: CAITAGGPNTGELFF

d_call: TRBD1
j_call: TRBJ1-1
v_call: TRBV27
clone_size: -
cdr3_nt: TGTGCCAGCAGTTTAGGGGGGGGACAGGGGGCCTCTGAAGCTTTCTTT
cdr3_aa: CASSLGGGQGASEAFF

d_call: -
j_call: TRBJ1-2
v_call: TRBV19
clone_size: -
cdr3_nt: TGTGCCAGTAGTCCCAACCTGTGGAGTGGCTACACCTTC
cdr3_aa: CASSPNLWSGYTF

d_call: -
j_call: TRBJ1-1
v_call: TRBV5-4
clone_size: -
cdr3_nt: TGTGCCAGCAGCACCCGCGGGGGGAACACTGAAGCTTTCTTT
cdr3_aa: CASSTRGGNTEAFF

d_call: -
j_call: TRBJ1-1
v_call: TRBV2
clone_size: -
cdr3_nt: TGTGCCAGCAGTGAAGCCGGACTCGGGGCTTTCTTT
cdr3_aa: CASSEAGLGAFF

d_call: TRBD1
j_call: TRBJ1-2
v_call: TRBV7-9
clone_size: once
cdr3_nt: TGTGCCAGCAGCTCGGGACAGGGAAATGGCTACACCTTC
cdr3_aa: CASSSGQGNGYTF

d_call: TRBD2
j_call: TRBJ2-1
v_call: TRBV5-1
clone_size: -
cdr3_nt: TGCGCCAGCAGCCTGGGAGGACTAGCGGAGTACAATGAGCAGTTCTTC
cdr3_aa: CASSLGGLAEYNEQFF

d_call: TRBD1
j_call: TRBJ2-3
v_call: TRBV25-1
clone_size: -
cdr3_nt: TGTGCCAGCAGCACCTACAGGGGTATGGGCACAGATACGCAGTATTTT
cdr3_aa: CASSTYRGMGTDTQYF

d_call: TRBD1
j_call: TRBJ1-2
v_call: TRBV6-2/TRBV6-3
clone_size: -
cdr3_nt: TGTGCCAGCAGTTACGACGTGACAGGGGTCGGCTACACCTTC
cdr3_aa: CASSYDVTGVGYTF

d_call: -
j_call: TRBJ1-1
v_call: TRBV7-3
clone_size: -
cdr3_nt: TGTGCCAGCAGCTTATTTGGCGGGGGTTCCACTGAAGCTTTCTTT
cdr3_aa: CASSLFGGGSTEAFF

d_call: -
j_call: TRBJ2-7
v_call: TRBV6-2/TRBV6-3
clone_size: -
cdr3_nt: TGTGCCAGCAGCCCTTCGGGGAGAGGGTACGAGCAGTACTTC
cdr3_aa: CASSPSGRGYEQYF

d_call: TRBD1
j_call: TRBJ1-6
v_call: TRBV28
clone_size: -
cdr3_nt: TGTGCCAGCAGTCCCCGGACAGGTCATAATTCACCCCTCCACTTT
cdr3_aa: CASSPRTGHNSPLHF

d_call: -
j_call: TRBJ2-1
v_call: TRBV23-1
clone_size: -
cdr3_nt: TGCGCCAGCAGTCGGAATAGCGGAGACTCCTACAATGAGCAGTTCTTC
cdr3_aa: CASSRNSGDSYNEQFF

d_call: -
j_call: TRBJ2-3
v_call: TRBV9
clone_size: -
cdr3_nt: TGTGCCAGCAGCTATGGCAGGTTGGGGGCGCCAACGCAGTATTTT
cdr3_aa: CASSYGRLGAPTQYF

d_call: -
j_call: TRBJ2-3
v_call: TRBV28
clone_size: -
cdr3_nt: TGTGCCAGCACTAGCGGCACAGATACGCAGTATTTT
cdr3_aa: CASTSGTDTQYF

d_call: -
j_call: TRBJ2-3
v_call: TRBV10-3
clone_size: -
cdr3_nt: TGTGCCATCAGTGAGCAAACAGGGAGCGCAGATACGCAGTATTTT
cdr3_aa: CAISEQTGSADTQYF

d_call: TRBD2
j_call: TRBJ2-2
v_call: TRBV10-3
clone_size: -
cdr3_nt: TGTGCCATCACCCGGGAGGCTTCGAACACCGGGGAGCTGTTTTTT
cdr3_aa: CAITREASNTGELFF

d_call: -
j_call: TRBJ1-1
v_call: TRBV27
clone_size: -
cdr3_nt: TGTGCCAGCAGTTTCCATCCCATGAGGACTGGTGAAGCTTTCTTT
cdr3_aa: CASSFHPMRTGEAFF

d_call: -
j_call: TRBJ2-1
v_call: TRBV18
clone_size: -
cdr3_nt: TGTGCCAGCTCAGCGGACAGACGCAATGAGCAGTTCTTC
cdr3_aa: CASSADRRNEQFF

d_call: -
j_call: TRBJ1-3
v_call: TRBV5-6
clone_size: once
cdr3_nt: TGTGCCAGCAGCTTCTTCCTGAGCTCTGGAAACACCATATATTTT
cdr3_aa: CASSFFLSSGNTIYF

d_call: TRBD1
j_call: TRBJ1-1
v_call: TRBV29-1
clone_size: few
cdr3_nt: TGCAGCGTCCAGGGGGCGGCCACTGAAGCTTTCTTT
cdr3_aa: CSVQGAATEAFF

d_call: -
j_call: TRBJ1-5
v_call: TRBV28
clone_size: -
cdr3_nt: TGTGCCAGCAGTGCGCTTCGTCCCCAGCATTTT
cdr3_aa: CASSALRPQHF

d_call: TRBD1
j_call: TRBJ1-2
v_call: TRBV4-3
clone_size: -
cdr3_nt: TGCGCCAGCAGCCAAGACTCAACCGGGACAGGCCACGGCTACACCTTC
cdr3_aa: CASSQDSTGTGHGYTF

d_call: -
j_call: TRBJ2-7
v_call: TRBV9
clone_size: -
cdr3_nt: TGTGCCAGCAGCGTAGTGGCGGATCCCACCTACGAGCAGTACTTC
cdr3_aa: CASSVVADPTYEQYF

d_call: TRBD1
j_call: TRBJ2-6
v_call: TRBV6-5
clone_size: -
cdr3_nt: TGTGCCAGCAGGAGGACAGGGTCTGGGGCCAACGTCCTGACTTTC
cdr3_aa: CASRRTGSGANVLTF

d_call: -
j_call: TRBJ1-3
v_call: TRBV27
clone_size: -
cdr3_nt: TGTGCCAGCAGACGGGACTCTCGCTCTGGAAACACCATATATTTT
cdr3_aa: CASRRDSRSGNTIYF

d_call: TRBD2
j_call: TRBJ2-7
v_call: TRBV14
clone_size: -
cdr3_nt: TGTGCCAGCAGCCTTCTCGATTCCCCTAGCGGGAGGGGCGAGCAGTACTTC
cdr3_aa: CASSLLDSPSGRGEQYF